A single sample is the source of the 29 T cell receptor beta chains below, sequenced in a study of blood T cell repertoires in COVID-19. Profiled with immunoSEQ multiplex PCR; TCRdb holds only in-frame clones, not every one. The sample has approximately 100,000 clones; roughly 92% are singletons. The sequenced sample consisted of peripheral blood. The receptors originated from a man in his forties or fifties with active COVID-19.

The chain combines TRBV19 with TRBJ2-1; 7 bases are shared with TRBD2. Per the germline V gene, CDR1 is LNHDA and CDR2 is SQIVND (reference sequence). J was trimmed by 0 bases and V by 5 bases; bases with no gene match: 7. This CDR3 has 16 residues. CDR3 amino acids: CASSSGGRSSYNEQFF. The CDR3 nucleotides read TGTGCCAGTAGTTCGGGAGGCCGCAGCTCCTACAATGAGCAGTTCTTC.

The V and J genes are TRBV7-2 and TRBJ2-3; a weak D match, TRBD2 (5 bases). The germline V and J ends were trimmed by 1 base and 0 bases, with 11 bases remaining between them. CDR1 is SGHTA, CDR2 FQGNSA, per germline. There are 16 residues in the CDR3. Here the CDR3 DNA reads TGTGCCAGCAGCTTAGGGGCTAGCACCAGCACAGATACGCAGTATTTT. Translated: CASSLGASTSTDTQYF.

The chain has TRBV5-1 and TRBJ2-5; 8 bases map to TRBD1. The length of the CDR3 is 13 residues. The V gene end was trimmed by 4 bases and the J gene end by 5 bases; junction bases not matched to a gene: 4. In germline, CDR1 is SGHRS, CDR2 YFSETQ. The CDR3 nucleotides read TGCGCCAGCAGCCTGGACAGGGATGAGACCCAGTACTTC. This encodes CASSLDRDETQYF.

The chain employs TRBV10-2 and TRBJ2-1; TRBD2 aligns across 11 bases. The trim removed 3 bases at V and 3 bases at J, leaving 4 bases unmatched. The CDR3 length is 16 residues. CDR1 and CDR2 (germline): WSHSY, SAAADI. CDR3 loop: CASSDPGTSGYNEQFF. CDR3 bases: TGCGCCAGCAGTGATCCCGGGACTAGCGGCTACAATGAGCAGTTCTTC.

The chain links TRBV11-3 to TRBJ2-1; D is perhaps TRBD1 (6 bases). Germline CDR1 SGHNT, CDR2 YENEEA. The CDR3 loop spans 15 amino acids. Trimming took 5 bases from V and 4 from J, leaving 15 bases between them. The CDR3 here is CASSLSGTLYNEQFF. CDR3 bases: TGTGCCAGCAGCCTCTCCGGGACACTTTACAATGAGCAGTTCTTC.

The chain links TRBV5-1 to TRBJ2-2; 7 positions match TRBD1. The junction had 15 bases not matched to a gene; V was cut back by 4 bases and J by 9 bases. Germline CDR1 SGHRS, CDR2 YFSETQ. This CDR3 is 16 amino acids long. CDR3 bases: TGCGCCAGCAGCCTCGATACAGGGGCCGGAAGGCGGGAGCTGTTTTTT. Translated: CASSLDTGAGRRELFF.

This chain connects TRBV5-6 to TRBJ2-1, with 7 bases that match TRBD2. The V gene end was trimmed by 7 bases and the J gene end by 1 base; junction bases not matched to a gene: 8. The CDR3 spans 15 residues. Germline CDR1 is SGHDT and CDR2 is YYEEEE. CDR3 loop: CASRSAGASYNEQFF. The CDR3 nucleotides are TGTGCCAGCCGCTCGGCGGGAGCGTCCTACAATGAGCAGTTCTTC.

This chain uses TRBV28 with TRBJ2-7; the D gene is possibly TRBD2 (5 bases). This CDR3 comprises 14 residues. Germline CDR1 is MDHEN and CDR2 is SYDVKM. Deletions cut 5 bases from V and 2 bases from J, with 13 bases between. The CDR3 is CASSRGSPPYEQYF. The CDR3 DNA follows: TGTGCCAGCAGTAGAGGGAGTCCTCCCTACGAGCAGTACTTC.

The V gene is TRBV28, the J gene TRBJ1-4; D is unresolved. The CDR3 sequence is 13 residues long. In germline, CDR1 is MDHEN, CDR2 SYDVKM. V shed 2 bases and J shed 10 bases, with 11 bases lying between them. The CDR3 loop reads CASSLGVTGKLFF. DNA for the CDR3: TGTGCCAGCAGTTTAGGCGTGACGGGAAAACTGTTTTTT. Supplemented by reference TRBV28 and TRBJ1-4, the full variable domain reads DVKVTQSSRYLVKRTGEKVFLECVQDMDHENMFWYRQDPGLGLRLIYFSYDVKMKEKGDIPEGYSVSREKKERFSLILESASTNQTSMYLCASSLGVTGKLFFGSGTQLSVL.

V and J are TRBV7-3 and TRBJ1-5; D possibly corresponds to TRBD1 (5 bases). The germline V gene has CDR1 SGHTA and CDR2 FQGTGA. Trimming pared 1 base from V and 13 bases from J, leaving 14 bases between. The CDR3 extends over 13 amino acids. The DNA of the CDR3 is TGTGCCAGCAGCTTAAGGGGGGAGGCGGTACAGCATTTT. It encodes CASSLRGEAVQHF.

CDR3 sequence reads: CASSLPTVRQETQYF. CDR3 nucleotides: TGTGCCAGCAGCTTACCAACAGTTCGGCAAGAGACCCAGTACTTC. The V call is TRBV7-9, the J call TRBJ2-5, with D hard to call. The CDR3 contains 15 residues. V lost 2 bases and J 2 bases, leaving 12 bases between the germline ends. Per the germline V gene, CDR1 is SEHNR and CDR2 is FQNEAQ (reference sequence).

This chain links TRBV6-5 with TRBJ1-1, with D possibly matching TRBD1 (6 bases). Germline V gives CDR1 MNHEY, CDR2 SVGAGI. The CDR3 consists of 14 residues. Trimming removed 7 bases from V and 1 base from J, with 13 bases in between. As DNA, the CDR3 is TGTGCCAGCATTAATACAGGGTGGAACACTGAAGCTTTCTTT. It encodes CASINTGWNTEAFF.

The chain carries TRBV7-2 and TRBJ2-1; 11 nucleotides match TRBD2. Germline V gene lookup returns CDR1 SGHTA and CDR2 FQGNSA. Trimming cost V 4 bases and J 6 bases; bases outside gene matches: 5. This CDR3 is built from 15 residues. As DNA, the CDR3 is TGTGCCAGCAGCTCTTACGGGACTAGCGGCAATGAGCAGTTCTTC. This encodes CASSSYGTSGNEQFF.

This rearrangement joins TRBV5-4 to TRBJ2-5; maybe TRBD2 (6 bases). Trimming shortened V by 4 bases and J by 2 bases, and 12 bases separated the two germline ends. The V gene's germline CDR1 is SGHNT and CDR2 YYREEE (reference sequence). The CDR3 contains 14 residues. The CDR3 reads CASSPRDQQETQYF. The CDR3 DNA reads TGTGCCAGCAGCCCGCGGGACCAACAAGAGACCCAGTACTTC. Supplemented by reference TRBV5-4 and TRBJ2-5, the full variable domain reads ETGVTQSPTHLIKTRGQQVTLRCSSQSGHNTVSWYQQALGQGPQFIFQYYREEENGRGNFPPRFSGLQFPNYSSELNVNALELDDSALYLCASSPRDQQETQYFGPGTRLLVL.

The chain couples TRBV7-9 to TRBJ1-6; perhaps TRBD1 as D (6 bases). Germline V gives CDR1 SEHNR, CDR2 FQNEAQ (reference sequence). The CDR3 consists of 15 residues. The V gene lost 0 bases and the J gene lost 7 bases, with 10 bases spanning the gap. CDR3 sequence (DNA): TGTGCCAGCAGCTTAGCGGGACAACTAAATTCACCCCTCCACTTT. It yields the protein CASSLAGQLNSPLHF.

V is TRBV3-1 (or the pseudogene TRBV3-2) and J is TRBJ2-1, with 11 positions matching TRBD2. The V and J ends lost 0 bases and 8 bases, in that order; junction bases with no gene match: 6. The CDR3 extends over 16 amino acids. The germline V gene encodes CDR1 LGHDT and CDR2 YNNKEL (reference sequence). CDR3 nucleotide sequence: TGTGCCAGCAGCCAAGAGCTAGCGGGAGGTTTCGATGAGCAGTTCTTC. Translation gives CASSQELAGGFDEQFF.

The chain carries TRBV6-5 and TRBJ1-2; D remains unclear. The CDR3 runs to 10 residues. Germline V lookup: CDR1 MNHEY, CDR2 SVGAGI. With 4 bases removed from V and 8 bases from J, the gap between germline ends came to 5 bases. CDR3 amino acids: CASSLGGYTF. CDR3 bases: TGTGCCAGCAGTTTGGGCGGCTACACCTTC.

The CDR3 sequence is CASSQLRNRASGANVLTF. The CDR3 region has the DNA TGTGCCAGCAGTCAACTCAGAAACAGGGCCTCTGGGGCCAACGTCCTGACTTTC. The V call is TRBV27, the J call TRBJ2-6, with TRBD1 as a possible D gene (6 bases). CDR1 MNHEY and CDR2 SMNVEV come from the germline V gene (reference sequence). This CDR3 region has 18 residues. Trimming took off 5 bases at V and 0 bases at J, with 17 bases between the two ends. Using reference TRBV27 and TRBJ2-6 for the parts outside the CDR3, the full variable domain is EAQVTQNPRYLITVTGKKLTVTCSQNMNHEYMSWYRQDPGLGLRQIYYSMNVEVTDKGDVPEGYKVSRKEKRNFPLILESPSPNQTSLYFCASSQLRNRASGANVLTFGAGSRLTVL.

V usage is TRBV19 and J usage is TRBJ1-5; TRBD1 matches at 8 bases. Trimming removed 5 bases from V and 7 bases from J; junction bases left unmatched: 4. The CDR3 covers 13 residues. Germline assignment: CDR1 LNHDA and CDR2 SQIVND (reference sequence). CDR3: CASSGTGVQPQHF. The CDR3 DNA is TGTGCCAGTAGTGGGACAGGCGTCCAGCCCCAGCATTTT. The full variable domain, rest sourced from reference TRBV19 and TRBJ1-5, is DGGITQSPKYLFRKEGQNVTLSCEQNLNHDAMYWYRQDPGQGLRLIYYSQIVNDFQKGDIAEGYSVSREKKESFPLTVTSAQKNPTAFYLCASSGTGVQPQHFGDGTRLSIL.

The chain couples TRBV3-1 (or the pseudogene TRBV3-2) to TRBJ2-5; D remains unclear. The CDR3 consists of 12 residues. From germline, CDR1 is LGHDT and CDR2 YNNKEL (reference sequence). V lost 3 bases and J lost 5, with 7 bases in between. The CDR3 region is CASSQTWETQYF. DNA for the CDR3: TGTGCCAGCAGCCAGACTTGGGAGACCCAGTACTTC.

The V call is TRBV7-9, the J call TRBJ1-1; TRBD1 aligns across 8 bases. This CDR3 spans 14 amino acids. Germline assignment: CDR1 SEHNR and CDR2 FQNEAQ (reference sequence). The V segment lost 5 bases and the J segment 4 bases; nucleotides outside the gene matches: 6. The CDR3 sequence: CASSPQGAVTEAFF. CDR3 coding DNA: TGTGCCAGCAGCCCTCAGGGGGCGGTCACTGAAGCTTTCTTT.

V is TRBV3-1 (or the pseudogene TRBV3-2) and J is TRBJ2-5, with 7 bases fitting TRBD1. V was pared by 1 base and J by 2 bases, with 1 base of the junction left unmatched. CDR1 is LGHDT, CDR2 YNNKEL, per germline (reference sequence). The CDR3 runs 14 residues. CDR3 coding DNA: TGTGCCAGCAGCCAAGCGGGACAGCAAGAGACCCAGTACTTC. This encodes CASSQAGQQETQYF.

The V call is TRBV19, the J call TRBJ2-5; 7 bases line up with TRBD2. The J segment lost 2 bases and the V segment lost 4 bases, leaving 4 bases of the junction unmatched. CDR1 is LNHDA and CDR2 is SQIVND in the germline V gene (reference sequence). This CDR3 is built from 14 residues. CDR3 sequence: CASSTGTTQETQYF. The CDR3 nucleotides read TGTGCCAGTAGTACCGGGACTACGCAAGAGACCCAGTACTTC.

The V and J genes are TRBV6-1 and TRBJ1-4, with 8 positions matching TRBD1. This CDR3 spans 16 amino acids. CDR1 is MNHNS, CDR2 SASEGT, per germline. Trimming removed 3 bases from V and 6 bases from J; junction bases left unmatched: 9. The CDR3 sequence is CASSDGQGEADEKLFF. For the CDR3, the DNA is TGTGCCAGCAGTGATGGACAGGGAGAGGCAGATGAAAAACTGTTTTTT.

This clone appeared a single time. The chain combines TRBV11-2 with TRBJ2-3; the match to TRBD2 covers 11 bases. Losses at the gene ends were 1 base for V and 2 bases for J; bases not matched to a gene: 11. This CDR3 is 19 amino acids long. Germline lookup yields CDR1 SGHAT and CDR2 FQNNGV. For the CDR3, the DNA is TGTGCCAGCAGCTTAGGGCCCCGCCGACTAGCGGGACACACAGATACGCAGTATTTT. This codes for CASSLGPRRLAGHTDTQYF.

The V gene is TRBV19, the J gene TRBJ1-5; D unclear. This CDR3 is 14 amino acids long. The germline V gene has CDR1 LNHDA and CDR2 SQIVND (reference sequence). The V end lost 0 bases, the J end lost 7 bases, and 10 bases lay between the germline ends. CDR3 in amino acids: CASSIDREGQPQHF. CDR3 DNA: TGTGCCAGTAGTATAGATAGGGAGGGCCAGCCCCAGCATTTT.

This chain connects TRBV28 to TRBJ1-4; D may be TRBD1 (6 bases). The CDR3 extends over 16 amino acids. Germline CDR1 is MDHEN and CDR2 is SYDVKM. With 5 bases removed from V and 0 bases from J, the gap between germline ends came to 13 bases. The CDR3 loop reads CASSTAGVATNEKLFF. DNA of the CDR3: TGTGCCAGCAGTACGGCAGGGGTTGCAACTAATGAAAAACTGTTTTTT.

This sequence joins TRBV28 and TRBJ2-1, with 7 bases matching TRBD2. This CDR3 has 15 residues. CDR1 and CDR2 (germline): MDHEN, SYDVKM. The V segment lost 8 bases and the J segment 4 bases; nucleotides outside the gene matches: 11. The CDR3 bases are TGTGCCAGCTCGAGGCGGGAGAGGGTGTACAATGAGCAGTTCTTC. Its protein is CASSRRERVYNEQFF.

V and J are TRBV19 and TRBJ1-2; unclear D gene. Germline CDR1 LNHDA, CDR2 SQIVND (reference sequence). The CDR3 loop spans 13 amino acids. V lost 3 bases to trimming and J lost 6 bases, with 11 bases between them. In DNA, the CDR3 is TGTGCCAGTAGTATGGGCCAAATGGATGGCTACACCTTC. It specifies CASSMGQMDGYTF.